This T cell receptor (beta chain) was observed in a study of blood T cell repertoires in COVID-19. The data were produced by immunoSEQ multiplex PCR, yet TCRdb's version contains in-frame clones alone and is incomplete. Of roughly 140,000 clones listed, approximately 84% were seen once; the top ten hold roughly 4.3%. V gave up 3 bases and J gave up 8 bases; unmatched junction bases: 8. The germline V gene has CDR1 SGHKS and CDR2 YYEKEE (reference sequence). The CDR3 loop spans 15 amino acids. The receptor was derived from a man between 45 and 60 years old in a cohort exposed to, infected with or recovered from COVID-19 (not recorded which). What was sequenced was PBMCs or T cells enriched from blood (not recorded which). The rearrangement links TRBV5-5 to TRBJ1-2; 12 positions match TRBD1. CDR3 coding DNA: TGTGCCAGCAGCTCCCCGGGACAGGGGGCGAGCGGCTACACCTTC. This translates into CASSSPGQGASGYTF.